Each of the 17 T cell receptor beta chains below was sequenced from the same sample in a study of T cell repertoires in cytomegalovirus infection. TCRdb ran MiXCR on the reads and lists one entry per CDR3 protein. This sample yields approximately 250,000 distinct CDR3 sequences, of which 6.5% are seen a single time; under 7% belongs to the top ten. Sequenced material: PBMCs. The origin of the receptors is a human donor in good health (CMV status not recorded). Some clones in this sample may be carry-over from other donors' samples.

This clonotype was found many times. This rearrangement joins TRBV7-2 to TRBJ1-3, with no clear D. The germline V and J ends were trimmed by 1 base and 0 bases, with 10 bases remaining between them. CDR1 SGHTA and CDR2 FQGNSA come from the germline V gene. The CDR3 covers 16 residues. The CDR3 spells CASSLERLYSGNTIYF. In nucleotides, the CDR3 is TGTGCCAGCAGCTTAGAAAGGCTTTACTCTGGAAACACCATATATTTT.

This clonotype has ten or more counts. The CDR3 is CASSQEGLASYQETQYF. The DNA of the CDR3 is TGTGCCAGCAGCCAGGAAGGACTAGCGTCGTACCAAGAGACCCAGTACTTC. J is TRBJ2-5 and V is TRBV4-2; 9 bases are shared with TRBD2. After removal of 3 bases from V and 0 bases from J, the junction contained 8 bases not matched to a gene. Germline assignment: CDR1 LGHNA and CDR2 YNFKEQ. This CDR3 spans 17 amino acids.

This clonotype has a count of ten or more. CDR3 sequence reads: CASSQEGGRREQFF. CDR3 coding DNA: TGTGCCAGCAGTCAGGAGGGGGGCCGCCGTGAGCAGTTCTTC. The chain is built from TRBV6-5 and TRBJ2-1; D is tentatively TRBD1 or TRBD2 (6 bases each). Trimming removed 5 bases from V and 9 bases from J, with 17 bases in between. CDR3 size: 14 residues. CDR1 is MNHEY and CDR2 is SVGAGI in the germline V gene.

This clonotype was recorded at least ten times. The chain couples TRBV12-3 or TRBV12-4 to TRBJ2-1, with TRBD1 identical over 7 bases. V dropped 2 bases and J dropped 4; count of bases not matched to a gene: 5. There are 15 residues in the CDR3. As DNA, the CDR3 is TGTGCCAGCAGTTTAACGACAGGGAATTACAATGAGCAGTTCTTC. Translated: CASSLTTGNYNEQFF.

Ten or more counts support this clonotype. The V call is TRBV12-3 or TRBV12-4, the J call TRBJ1-5; D is possibly TRBD1 (6 bases). The CDR3 contains 21 residues. V lost 4 bases and J lost 0, with 28 bases in between. The CDR3 is CASSWGRRATERLFSNQPQHF. The CDR3 DNA reads as TGTGCCAGCAGTTGGGGGCGAAGGGCGACCGAACGCCTTTTTAGCAATCAGCCCCAGCATTTT.

This clonotype was counted between two and nine times. The rearrangement uses TRBV9 and TRBJ2-3; D is perhaps TRBD1 (5 bases). V lost 0 bases to trimming and J lost 6 bases, with 11 bases between them. Germline V gene lookup returns CDR1 SGDLS and CDR2 YYNGEE. The CDR3 consists of 14 residues. The CDR3 is CASSVDGKGDTQYF. For the CDR3, the DNA is TGTGCCAGCAGCGTAGATGGAAAGGGGGATACGCAGTATTTT. The whole variable domain, remainder taken from reference TRBV9 and TRBJ2-3, is DSGVTQTPKHLITATGQRVTLRCSPRSGDLSVYWYQQSLDQGLQFLIQYYNGEERAKGNILERFSAQQFPDLHSELNLSSLELGDSALYFCASSVDGKGDTQYFGPGTRLTVL.

This clonotype was counted at least ten times. CDR3 residues: CASSSKHRAVGTEAFF. The CDR3 bases are TGTGCCAGCAGCTCCAAGCACAGGGCAGTAGGAACTGAAGCTTTCTTT. The chain recombines TRBV7-9 with TRBJ1-1; D may be TRBD1 (6 bases). CDR1 is SEHNR and CDR2 is FQNEAQ in the germline V gene (reference sequence). Trimming took off 4 bases at V and 5 bases at J, with 20 bases between the two ends. The CDR3 extends over 16 amino acids.

This clonotype was seen many times. V gene TRBV20-1 combines with J gene TRBJ2-7, with 8 bases fitting TRBD1. This CDR3 spans 15 amino acids. The V gene's germline CDR1 is DFQATT and CDR2 SNEGSKA (reference sequence). Trimming removed 0 bases from V and 0 bases from J; junction bases left unmatched: 4. CDR3 in amino acids: CSARDRTGISYEQYF. The CDR3 coding sequence is TGCAGTGCTAGAGATAGGACAGGGATCTCCTACGAGCAGTACTTC.

This clonotype was counted between two and nine times. The gene calls are TRBV30 and TRBJ2-1; no clear D. CDR1 is GTSNPN, CDR2 SVGIG, per germline (reference sequence). The germline V and J ends were trimmed by 4 bases and 2 bases, with 15 bases remaining between them. The CDR3 has 15 residues. As DNA, the CDR3 is TGTGCCTGGATCCCGGCGATCCCCACCTACAATGAGCAGTTCTTC. Protein: CAWIPAIPTYNEQFF.

This clonotype was found many times. The genes are TRBV7-2 and TRBJ2-2, with 8 bases identical to TRBD1. The V segment lost 6 bases and the J segment 2 bases; nucleotides outside the gene matches: 5. This CDR3 has 15 amino acids. Germline V CDR1 and CDR2: SGHTA, FQGNSA. The CDR3 loop is CASRRTGRNTGELFF. The CDR3 coding sequence is TGTGCCAGCAGGAGGACAGGGCGCAACACCGGGGAGCTGTTTTTT.

The table lists this clonotype with a few counts. The chain is built from TRBV5-1 and TRBJ1-1; D is unresolved. This CDR3 is built from 14 residues. CDR1 and CDR2 from the germline V gene are SGHRS and YFSETQ. V was trimmed by 0 bases and J by 1 base, leaving 7 bases between them. CDR3 in amino acids: CASSLEVRNTEAFF. The CDR3 nucleotides read TGCGCCAGCAGCTTGGAAGTGAGGAACACTGAAGCTTTCTTT.

At least ten counts were recorded for this clonotype. The chain couples TRBV20-1 to TRBJ1-5; TRBD1 matches 8 bases. V shed 1 base, J shed 3 bases, and the junction held 5 bases outside the gene matches. Per the germline V gene, CDR1 is DFQATT and CDR2 is SNEGSKA (reference sequence). The CDR3 has 15 amino acids. As DNA, the CDR3 is TGCAGTGCTAGAGGTCTGGGACAGGACAATCAGCCCCAGCATTTT. Translation: CSARGLGQDNQPQHF.

This chain joins TRBV27 and TRBJ2-1, with 7 bases that match TRBD2. CDR1 is MNHEY and CDR2 is SMNVEV in the germline V gene (reference sequence). The CDR3 has 17 residues. Unmatched junction bases numbered 16, after V lost 6 bases and J lost 5 bases. The CDR3 loop is CASRLPFPGEGDNEQFF. The CDR3 DNA sequence: TGTGCCAGCAGACTACCCTTCCCGGGGGAGGGTGACAATGAGCAGTTCTTC.

This clonotype came up many times. The gene calls are TRBV20-1 and TRBJ1-2, with D hard to call. V lost 5 bases and J lost 0, with 7 bases in between. Germline V gene sequence: CDR1 DFQATT, CDR2 SNEGSKA (reference sequence). The length of the CDR3 is 12 residues. CDR3 sequence: CSAPTANYGYTF. The CDR3 bases are TGCAGTGCTCCGACCGCTAACTATGGCTACACCTTC.

Many counts were recorded for this clonotype. This sequence joins TRBV7-2 and TRBJ1-1, with D uncertain. The V end lost 3 bases, the J end lost 2 bases, and 4 bases lay between the germline ends. The CDR3 is 12 amino acids. Germline-derived CDR1 and CDR2 are SGHTA and FQGNSA. In nucleotides, the CDR3 is TGTGCCAGCAGCTTCTCCAACACTGAAGCTTTCTTT. Amino acid sequence: CASSFSNTEAFF.

The sample holds many counts of this clonotype. This rearrangement joins TRBV5-5 to TRBJ2-7; the D gene is possibly TRBD1 (6 bases). The germline V gene encodes CDR1 SGHKS and CDR2 YYEKEE (reference sequence). V lost 6 bases to trimming and J lost 5 bases, with 21 bases between them. The CDR3 is made up of 15 amino acids. The CDR3 reads CASTPRAQGLDEQYF. The CDR3 nucleotides are TGTGCCAGCACGCCGCGAGCCCAGGGGTTGGACGAGCAGTACTTC.

This clonotype appeared many times. The chain combines TRBV14 with TRBJ1-5; D is ambiguous. The CDR3 length is 16 residues. Germline-derived CDR1 and CDR2 are SGHDN and FVKESK. V lost 2 bases and J 7 bases, leaving 18 bases between the germline ends. The CDR3 DNA is TGTGCCAGCAGCCAAATTACACCGAGTGGGAACCAGCCCCAGCATTTT. Translating gives CASSQITPSGNQPQHF.